Listed below are T cell receptor beta chains from one sample, sequenced in a study of read filtering for tumor transcriptome and immune sequencing. In TCRdb, the reads were re-called with MiXCR into one record per CDR3 protein. Among 43,000 or so distinct CDR3 sequences listed, 20% were seen once. The sample was a population of CD138-negative cells sorted from bone marrow. Receptor source: a donor at least 40 years old with multiple myeloma. Each CDR3 is given with its conserved first and last residue. A D gene is named only where the DNA matches it firmly. Clone size is stated in some rows and not others, as once, few, many or a class when expanded.

many	TRBV9	TRBD1	TRBJ1-6	CASSVERDSYNSPLHF	TGTGCCAGCAGCGTAGAACGGGACAGCTATAATTCACCCCTCCACTTT
many	TRBV12-3/TRBV12-4	NA	TRBJ2-5	CASSPGAAWETQYF	TGTGCCAGCAGTCCCGGTGCAGCTTGGGAGACCCAGTACTTC
many	TRBV30	NA	TRBJ2-5	CAWSKAERETQYF	TGTGCCTGGAGTAAGGCCGAAAGGGAGACCCAGTACTTC
few	TRBV2	TRBD1	TRBJ1-2	CASRTRQGHYYGYTF	TGTGCCAGCAGAACTAGACAGGGTCATTACTATGGCTACACCTTC
many	TRBV5-5	NA	TRBJ1-5	CASSLVYRGNQPQHF	TGTGCCAGCAGCTTGGTGTACAGGGGCAATCAGCCCCAGCATTTT
many	TRBV7-6	TRBD2	TRBJ2-1	CASSFSAGDYNEQFF	TGTGCCAGCAGCTTCTCAGCGGGGGACTACAATGAGCAGTTCTTC
many	TRBV2	NA	TRBJ2-2	CASIAGPTGELFF	TGTGCCAGCATAGCAGGGCCCACCGGGGAGCTGTTTTTT
many	TRBV19	TRBD2	TRBJ2-7	CASSRTGGGEQYF	TGTGCCAGTAGTAGGACGGGAGGAGGAGAGCAGTACTTC
few	TRBV18	NA	TRBJ1-3	CASSSGGHAGNTIYF	TGTGCCAGCTCGTCGGGCGGCCACGCTGGAAACACCATATATTTT
many	TRBV4-3	NA	TRBJ2-7	CASSLDIRGPGYEQYF	TGCGCCAGCAGCCTTGATATTCGGGGGCCGGGTTACGAGCAGTACTTC
many	TRBV29-1	NA	TRBJ2-1	CSVEMGLLEQFF	TGCAGCGTTGAAATGGGGCTGCTTGAGCAGTTCTTC
once	TRBV19	NA	TRBJ2-3	CASSSGAPSTDTQYF	TGTGCCAGTAGTAGCGGGGCCCCTAGCACAGATACGCAGTATTTT
many	TRBV28	NA	TRBJ2-5	CASSLRDEGVETQYF	TGTGCCAGCAGTTTAAGGGACGAGGGCGTGGAGACCCAGTACTTC
NA	TRBV29-1	NA	TRBJ1-1	CSVRFLNTEAFF	TGCAGCGTTAGGTTCCTTAACACTGAAGCTTTCTTT